These 11 T cell receptor beta chains came from one sample sequenced in a study of blood T cell repertoires in COVID-19. TCRdb keeps only in-frame clones here, not all; method: immunoSEQ multiplex PCR. The data show 300,000 to 350,000 clones, roughly 90% seen once. What was sequenced was peripheral blood. The origin of the receptors is a woman in her twenties or thirties with COVID-19, enrolled during active disease.

In the case of this clone: One end of the junction varies from germline; a read error may be responsible. V gene TRBV6-1 combines with J gene TRBJ2-5; D tentatively reads TRBD1 or TRBD2 (5 bases each). CDR1 is MNHNS, CDR2 SASEGT, per germline. This CDR3 is 15 amino acids long. This CDR3 is CASREGVAREETQYF. The CDR3 DNA reads as TGTGCCAGCAGGGAAGGGGTAGCGCGAGAAGAGACCCAGTACTTC.

V is TRBV7-9 and J is TRBJ1-2, with unresolved D. The CDR3 is 13 amino acids. Deletions cut 4 bases from V and 8 bases from J, with 14 bases between. Germline V gene lookup returns CDR1 SEHNR and CDR2 FQNEAQ (reference sequence). The CDR3 nucleotides read TGTGCCAGCAGCTCCGGTCGAGGTTACGGCTACACCTTC. Amino acid sequence: CASSSGRGYGYTF.

The chain combines TRBV7-2 with TRBJ2-1; 10 bases are shared with TRBD2. The germline CDR1 and CDR2 sequences are SGHTA and FQGNSA. The CDR3 runs 16 residues. Trimming removed 1 base from V and 8 bases from J; junction bases left unmatched: 8. The CDR3 loop reads CASSLEGAGGPYEQFF. The CDR3 DNA follows: TGTGCCAGCAGCTTAGAGGGAGCGGGAGGGCCGTATGAGCAGTTCTTC.

V usage is TRBV3-1 (or the pseudogene TRBV3-2) and J usage is TRBJ1-5, with D perhaps TRBD1 (5 bases). Trimming removed 4 bases from V and 0 bases from J, with 7 bases in between. The V gene's germline CDR1 is LGHDT and CDR2 YNNKEL (reference sequence). The CDR3 covers 14 residues. The CDR3 spells CASSPGISNQPQHF. CDR3 DNA: TGTGCCAGCAGCCCAGGGATTAGCAATCAGCCCCAGCATTTT.

The gene calls are TRBV11-3 and TRBJ2-4, with D tentatively TRBD2 (6 bases). CDR3 length: 13 amino acids. Trimming pared 2 bases from V and 7 bases from J, leaving 9 bases between. CDR1 and CDR2 from the germline V gene are SGHNT and YENEEA. DNA for the CDR3: TGTGCCAGCAGCTTAACAGGAGGGAACATTCAGTACTTC. Translated, it gives CASSLTGGNIQYF.

In nucleotides, the CDR3 is TGTGCCAGCAGTTACGAGGGGGCGGGCAATTCACCCCTCCACTTT. This codes for CASSYEGAGNSPLHF. The chain couples TRBV6-5 to TRBJ1-6; 7 nucleotides line up with TRBD1. With V trimmed by 2 bases and J by 7 bases, 5 bases remained unmatched. The CDR3 totals 15 residues. Germline assignment: CDR1 MNHEY and CDR2 SVGAGI.

V gene TRBV7-2 combines with J gene TRBJ1-5; D is unresolved. Germline CDR1 is SGHTA and CDR2 is FQGNSA. V was cut by 0 bases and J by 5 bases, with 8 bases left in between. The CDR3 is 14 residues long. DNA for the CDR3: TGTGCCAGCAGCTTAGCAGTGGCAGATCAGCCCCAGCATTTT. Its protein is CASSLAVADQPQHF.

The chain employs TRBV6-6 and TRBJ2-7; D perhaps matches TRBD1 (5 bases). The length of the CDR3 is 12 residues. V was pared by 8 bases and J by 6 bases, with 14 bases between. Germline assignment: CDR1 MNHNY and CDR2 SVGAGI (reference sequence). The CDR3 here is CASGTWQGEQYF. The CDR3 DNA reads TGTGCCAGCGGCACTTGGCAGGGCGAGCAGTACTTC.

V is TRBV29-1 and J is TRBJ2-7, with 8 bases that match TRBD1. The germline CDR1 and CDR2 sequences are SQVTM and ANQGSEA. Trimming removed 6 bases from V and 0 bases from J; junction bases left unmatched: 4. This CDR3 has 13 amino acids. CDR3 residues: CSVRQGSSYEQYF. The DNA of the CDR3 is TGCAGCGTAAGACAGGGGAGCTCCTACGAGCAGTACTTC.

Here the CDR3 DNA reads TGTGCCAGCAGTCGATTTTACAGGGGCGAGAACACCGGGGAGCTGTTTTTT. Translation gives CASSRFYRGENTGELFF. This chain links TRBV6-6 with TRBJ2-2; 7 bases agree with TRBD1. Per germline, CDR1 MNHNY and CDR2 SVGAGI (reference sequence). There are 17 residues in the CDR3. The J segment lost 1 base and the V segment lost 5 bases, leaving 10 bases of the junction unmatched.

Only a few counts were recorded for this clone. The V gene is TRBV30, the J gene TRBJ1-1, with a weak D call TRBD1 (5 bases). Germline CDR1 and CDR2: GTSNPN and SVGIG (reference sequence). V dropped 5 bases and J dropped 5 bases, with 12 bases sitting between them. This CDR3 is 12 amino acids long. The CDR3 bases are TGTGCCTGGGGTCGGGGGGTAACTGAAGCTTTCTTT. Amino acids: CAWGRGVTEAFF.